This T cell receptor (beta chain) was recovered during a study of T cell responses to AZD1222 COVID-19 vaccine (dated by TCRdb to about 2021). Regarding the research as a whole: TCR sequencing was performed for roughly 250 trial participants, of whom roughly 200 were given two doses of AZD1222 and some 26 were given two doses of MenACWY control vaccine. Trial participants were enrolled by age into 18-55, 56-69 and 70-plus year subgroups, with 148, 28 and 57 TCR-sequenced participants respectively. Points the paper makes about the study in general: In the small 56-69-year group, the increase in depth fell short of significance, most likely because of low power. Nearly half of unique spike-specific TCRs reportedly recognized epitopes outside regions mutated in the B.1.351 and B.1.1.7 variants. Because no day 14 peak-response samples were available, repertoires were characterized only after the peak T cell response. After two AZD1222 doses, both the breadth and the depth of spike-specific TCRs were significantly higher than at day 0 and than in MenACWY recipients. Participants were mostly white British, with more females than males. The authors suggested clonal diversity may have been underestimated. Vaccine-associated CD4 TCRs spanned the whole spike protein, with dominant responses in regions 160-218 and 743-854. Only five or six AZD1222 recipients were SARS-CoV-2 seropositive at baseline, limiting conclusions about previously exposed vaccinees.

Per the publication, the time point label means: baseline before first vaccination. This specimen's treatment or condition label, interpreted: meningococcal conjugate vaccine given as trial control. Vaccinee samples were obtained from the UK trials COV001 and COV002, which included a single-blind randomized controlled phase 2/3 trial of AZD1222 (ChAdOx1 nCoV-19) in healthy adults. For TCRbeta chain sequencing, PBMC samples from trial participants were taken at day 0 and at day 28 after the second dose. The CDR3 regions of human TCRbeta chains were subjected to immunosequencing. The original methods were these. Repertoire TCRs were matched against a reference library of SARS-CoV-2-specific TCRs generated with the MIRA antigen-specificity platform. Breadth was defined as the fraction of unique TCRs that were SARS-CoV-2-associated. Depth was defined as the fraction of total T cells that were SARS-CoV-2-associated. Each spike-specific TCR was assigned to its reactive spike region and to a CD4 or CD8 class using the MIRA data. Log10-transformed breadth and depth values were compared by one-way ANOVA with Sidak's multiple comparisons tests. The clones in this table, taken by TCRdb from immuneACCESS, are in-frame only. Not every clone is retained; where verified, under half of the shortfall comes from an unresolved V gene, and the cause of the rest is unknown. V, J and clone size are taken as reported in that table, and D and trimming were inferred from the DNA itself. The sample profile shows over 100,000 clones; approximately 86% of them were found once. The ten largest clones take up 9.5% to 15% of the sample.

V trim: 6 bases; J trim: 2 bases; unmatched bases: 4. The CDR3 spans 14 residues, from the cysteine through the phenylalanine. Just the 42-base CDR3 DNA is kept, in frame starting at base 1. CDR1 and CDR2 are drawn from the germline V gene: MNHEY, SVGEGT. Regarding this clone: No cognate antigen has been identified for it. Within one base of it there is no much larger clone, and no base qualities were kept.

This clonotype was sampled from an adult in good health. This receptor chain uses TRBV6-2 or TRBV6-3 and TRBJ1-1; a stretch of 9 junction bases matches TRBD1. Specimen: peripheral blood, collected on day 0 of MenACWY control vaccination. The bases are TGTGCCAGCAGCACAGGGGGCGGTAACACTGAAGCTTTCTTT. Protein translation: CASSTGGGNTEAFF.